The 24 T cell receptor beta chains listed next were all sequenced from one sample in a study of blood T cell repertoires in COVID-19. Clones were read by immunoSEQ multiplex PCR, and TCRdb kept only the in-frame ones, dropping some. The repertoire includes about 180,000 clones, approximately 80% of them detected once, and over 13% sits in the top ten. The material sequenced was PBMCs or T cells enriched from blood (not recorded which). These TCRs come from a man between 60 and 75 years old who had been exposed to COVID-19.

This clone was recorded a few times. The CDR3 nucleotides are TGTGCCAGCAGCTTAGGGTCACAGAGAAATCAGCCCCAGCATTTT. Translating gives CASSLGSQRNQPQHF. The chain couples TRBV7-8 to TRBJ1-5; D unresolved. CDR1 is SGHVS, CDR2 FQNEAQ, per germline. This CDR3 is 15 amino acids long. Trimming pared 1 base from V and 4 bases from J, leaving 11 bases between.

The J gene is TRBJ2-3, the V gene TRBV5-6, with TRBD1 as a possible D gene (5 bases). This CDR3 is 14 amino acids long. Looked up from germline, CDR1 is SGHDT and CDR2 is YYEEEE. V gave up 0 bases and J gave up 2 bases, with 7 bases separating them. CDR3 bases: TGTGCCAGCAGCTTGGGGGGCAACACAGATACGCAGTATTTT. Translated: CASSLGGNTDTQYF. The whole variable domain, remainder taken from reference TRBV5-6 and TRBJ2-3, is DAGVTQSPTHLIKTRGQQVTLRCSPKSGHDTVSWYQQALGQGPQFIFQYYEEEERQRGNFPDRFSGHQFPNYSSELNVNALLLGDSALYLCASSLGGNTDTQYFGPGTRLTVL.

The genes are TRBV15 and TRBJ1-1; D remains ambiguous. This CDR3 has 13 amino acids. CDR1 LNHNV and CDR2 YYDKDF come from the germline V gene (reference sequence). V was shortened by 0 bases and J by 7 bases, with 9 bases between the two germline ends. CDR3 residues: CATSRDRDFEAFF. CDR3 sequence (DNA): TGTGCCACCAGCAGAGATCGAGACTTTGAAGCTTTCTTT. Full variable domain (rest looked up from reference TRBV15 and TRBJ1-1): DAMVIQNPRYQVTQFGKPVTLSCSQTLNHNVMYWYQQKSSQAPKLLFHYYDKDFNNEADTPDNFQSRRPNTSFCFLDIRSPGLGDTAMYLCATSRDRDFEAFFGQGTRLTVV.

The rearrangement links TRBV19 to TRBJ1-1; TRBD1 is a possible D gene (5 bases). Germline V gene data show CDR1 as LNHDA and CDR2 as SQIVND (reference sequence). The V end was cut by 1 base, the J end by 4 bases, with 13 bases between. This CDR3 spans 15 amino acids. CDR3 protein: CASSIGNQGSTEAFF. CDR3 nucleotide sequence: TGTGCCAGTAGTATAGGTAATCAGGGCAGCACTGAAGCTTTCTTT.

This clone showed up just a few times. The V call is TRBV7-9, the J call TRBJ2-7; 7 bases agree with TRBD2. Trimming took 4 bases from V and 0 from J; bases not matched to a gene: 6. This CDR3 spans 15 amino acids. Germline V gives CDR1 SEHNR, CDR2 FQNEAQ (reference sequence). The CDR3, as DNA: TGTGCCAGCAGCTCCTTCCGCGGGAGCTCCTACGAGCAGTACTTC. Protein: CASSSFRGSSYEQYF.

The J gene is TRBJ1-2, the V gene TRBV12-3 or TRBV12-4; D is unclear. The CDR3 length is 13 residues. Deletions cut 0 bases from V and 7 bases from J, with 9 bases between. The CDR3 nucleotides are TGTGCCAGCAGTTTAGCCCGCTCCAGTGGCTACACCTTC. It is translated as CASSLARSSGYTF.

The CDR3 nucleotides read TGTGCCAGCAGCCTTGAGTTTGGCCGGAGTGAAAAACTGTTTTTT. As protein: CASSLEFGRSEKLFF. The rearrangement joins TRBV6-5 to TRBJ1-4, with D unresolved. This CDR3 is 15 amino acids long. CDR1 and CDR2 (germline): MNHEY, SVGAGI. Deletions cut 6 bases from V and 7 bases from J, with 18 bases between.

The V gene is TRBV9, the J gene TRBJ2-5, with 7 bases fitting TRBD2. V trimming: 3 bases; J trimming: 1 base; junction bases outside the gene matches: 3. Per germline, CDR1 SGDLS and CDR2 YYNGEE. The CDR3 length is 14 residues. In nucleotides, the CDR3 is TGTGCCAGCAGCGAACTAGCGTCCCAAGAGACCCAGTACTTC. Protein: CASSELASQETQYF.

V usage is TRBV24-1 and J usage is TRBJ1-5, with 7 bases fitting TRBD1. From germline, CDR1 is KGHDR and CDR2 SFDVKD. The length of the CDR3 is 14 residues. V was clipped by 2 bases and J by 9 bases; unmatched bases: 6. The CDR3: CATSDSTGPGPQHF. CDR3 DNA: TGTGCCACCAGTGATTCGACAGGGCCAGGGCCCCAGCATTTT.

The gene calls are TRBV5-1 and TRBJ2-7, with 11 bases matching TRBD2. This CDR3 has 15 amino acids. Germline loops: CDR1 SGHRS, CDR2 YFSETQ. V was pared by 5 bases and J by 4 bases, with 8 bases of the junction left unmatched. The CDR3 loop is CASSRGTSGTYEQYF. The CDR3 nucleotides read TGCGCCAGCAGTCGAGGGACTAGCGGTACTTACGAGCAGTACTTC.

On this clone itself: This may stem from a read error, because a much larger clone lies one nucleotide away. The chain combines TRBV12-3 or TRBV12-4 with TRBJ2-7; 10 bases map to TRBD1. This CDR3 is built from 13 residues. V dropped 6 bases and J dropped 5; count of bases not matched to a gene: 4. CDR3 nucleotides: TGTGCCAGCAGCTTGACAGGGGGCCACGAGCAGTACTTC. This gives the protein CASSLTGGHEQYF.

Here the CDR3 DNA reads TGTGCCAGCAGCGCAGCCAGCGGCTTCGAAAAACTGTTTTTT. This gives the protein CASSAASGFEKLFF. This chain connects TRBV9 to TRBJ1-4; D remains ambiguous. Trimming stripped 3 bases from V and 8 bases from J, with 14 bases between. The V gene's germline CDR1 is SGDLS and CDR2 YYNGEE. This CDR3 is 14 amino acids long.

The rearrangement links TRBV29-1 to TRBJ2-1, with D hard to call. This CDR3 is 13 amino acids long. Germline loops: CDR1 SQVTM, CDR2 ANQGSEA. The V end lost 5 bases, the J end lost 4 bases, and 12 bases lay between the germline ends. CDR3 sequence (DNA): TGCAGCGTTACGGAGTCAGATTACAATGAGCAGTTCTTC. Translating it yields CSVTESDYNEQFF.

The chain carries TRBV24-1 and TRBJ2-2, with 9 bases fitting TRBD1. The trim removed 5 bases at V and 6 bases at J, leaving 9 bases unmatched. Germline CDR1 is KGHDR and CDR2 is SFDVKD. This CDR3 is 16 amino acids long. The CDR3 here is CATSGDRAVSAGELFF. The CDR3 DNA reads TGTGCCACCAGTGGGGACAGGGCGGTCTCCGCCGGGGAGCTGTTTTTT.

The rearrangement joins TRBV6-5 to TRBJ2-5; tentative D call: TRBD2 (5 bases). The CDR3 spans 15 residues. Trimming pared 4 bases from V and 5 bases from J, leaving 17 bases between. In germline, CDR1 is MNHEY, CDR2 SVGAGI. CDR3 coding DNA: TGTGCCAGCAGTTCGCAACTAGTCCGGCGGGAGACCCAGTACTTC. This encodes CASSSQLVRRETQYF.

The V call is TRBV5-8, the J call TRBJ1-4, with 7 bases identical to TRBD1. From germline, CDR1 is SGHTS and CDR2 YDEGEE. Trimming at V came to 3 bases and at J to 8 bases, leaving 13 bases not matched to a gene. The CDR3 contains 16 residues. The CDR3 nucleotides read TGTGCCAGCAGCTCTACTCGACAGGGCCGTCGGGAAAAACTGTTTTTT. Its protein is CASSSTRQGRREKLFF.

In its sample, this clone was seen a few times. The chain links TRBV28 to TRBJ2-7; 9 bases align to TRBD2. The germline CDR1 and CDR2 sequences are MDHEN and SYDVKM. Trimming removed 8 bases from V and 0 bases from J; junction bases left unmatched: 5. The CDR3 is 14 amino acids. CDR3 nucleotide sequence: TGTGCCAGCCGGAATAGCGGGAGCTCCTACGAGCAGTACTTC. Residues: CASRNSGSSYEQYF.

The CDR3 protein is CATSRGVAGATGELFF. The CDR3 nucleotides read TGTGCCACCAGCAGAGGGGTAGCGGGAGCTACCGGGGAGCTGTTTTTT. The rearrangement joins TRBV15 to TRBJ2-2; 9 bases line up with TRBD2. The germline V gene has CDR1 LNHNV and CDR2 YYDKDF (reference sequence). The CDR3 totals 16 residues. Germline trimming cut 1 base from V and 5 bases from J; bases unmatched to any gene: 5.

The chain uses TRBV2 and TRBJ1-3, with 7 bases fitting TRBD1. CDR3 size: 14 residues. From germline, CDR1 is SNHLY and CDR2 FYNNEI. Germline trimming cut 6 bases from V and 0 bases from J; bases unmatched to any gene: 2. The CDR3: CASRGTASGNTIYF. In DNA form, the CDR3 reads TGTGCCAGCAGAGGGACAGCCTCTGGAAACACCATATATTTT.

This clone was observed at least ten times. This rearrangement joins TRBV10-3 to TRBJ1-3, with D perhaps matching TRBD1 (5 bases). V was pared by 2 bases and J by 0 bases, with 11 bases between. The CDR3 has 16 amino acids. The germline V gene has CDR1 ENHRY and CDR2 SYGVKD. The CDR3 reads CAISEGRAASGNTIYF. Written as DNA, the CDR3 is TGTGCCATCAGTGAGGGCAGGGCCGCCTCTGGAAACACCATATATTTT.

This chain links TRBV9 with TRBJ1-3; 8 bases match TRBD1. Germline CDR1 SGDLS, CDR2 YYNGEE. The CDR3 is 19 residues long. V lost 3 bases to trimming and J lost 1 base; unmatched junction nucleotides: 15. The chain's CDR3 is CASSASGGADYTSGNTIYF. CDR3 coding DNA: TGTGCCAGCAGCGCCTCAGGGGGCGCGGATTACACTTCTGGAAACACCATATATTTT.

The rearrangement uses TRBV11-3 and TRBJ2-1; no reliable D call. Per germline, CDR1 SGHNT and CDR2 YENEEA. Between the trimmed V and J ends, which lost 5 bases and 1 base, there was a span of 12 bases. This CDR3 is 15 amino acids long. The DNA of the CDR3 is TGTGCCAGCAGCATCACCTCCGGGTCCTACAATGAGCAGTTCTTC. It specifies CASSITSGSYNEQFF.

The genes are TRBV28 and TRBJ2-1, with a weak D call TRBD2 (6 bases). Germline CDR1 MDHEN, CDR2 SYDVKM. V was trimmed by 3 bases and J by 3 bases, leaving 12 bases between them. CDR3 length equals 15 residues. CDR3 sequence reads: CASSFDGSYYNEQFF. CDR3 DNA: TGTGCCAGCAGTTTTGACGGGAGCTACTACAATGAGCAGTTCTTC.

V and J are TRBV5-1 and TRBJ2-3; 7 positions match TRBD2. The V segment lost 0 bases and the J segment 4 bases; nucleotides outside the gene matches: 8. This CDR3 spans 16 amino acids. Germline-derived CDR1 and CDR2 are SGHRS and YFSETQ. The CDR3 nucleotides read TGCGCCAGCAGCTTGGTTGGCGGGAGCTTCGCAGATACGCAGTATTTT. Protein sequence: CASSLVGGSFADTQYF.